This T cell receptor beta chain appears in the sequencing data of a study of vaccination effects on CD4 cells after COVID-19. Study background: Participants got two doses of BNT162b2 or mRNA-1273 vaccine.

A word on this clone: Its antigen remains unknown.

Prior to sequencing, the ViraFEST assay stimulated PBMC with viral peptide pools, which expanded the antigen-specific CD4+ T cells. The culture ran for roughly ten days, and then CD4+ T cells were isolated. This person caught SARS-CoV-2 sometime from March to December 2020, and PCR testing confirmed the infection. Every well housed roughly 2.1 million PBMC, which grew in culture alongside about 11 IU/ml IL-2 and about 10 ug/ml peptides. Findings of the study overall: After vaccination, at late timepoints, clones induced by infection and by vaccine contracted markedly. Spike-reactive clones found after vaccination in convalescents were mainly new vaccine-induced clones.

With 3 bases removed from V and 5 bases from J, the gap between germline ends came to 11 bases. CDR1 and CDR2 from the germline V gene are KGHSH and LQKENI. CDR3 length: 13 amino acids. Here immunoSEQ multiplex PCR was the method, and the copy in TCRdb shows in-frame clones only, minus some. Here the sample spans tens of thousands of clones, about 80% being singletons. The sample consisted of CD4+ T cells from PBMCs cultured with a peptide pool, taken before COVID-19 vaccination. This TCR derives from a human donor who had a prior SARS-CoV-2 infection. The V and J genes are TRBV18 and TRBJ2-7; D is possibly TRBD1 (7 bases). CDR3 bases: TGTGCCAGCTCACCGTTCAGGGGGGACGAGCAGTACTTC. Translation gives CASSPFRGDEQYF.